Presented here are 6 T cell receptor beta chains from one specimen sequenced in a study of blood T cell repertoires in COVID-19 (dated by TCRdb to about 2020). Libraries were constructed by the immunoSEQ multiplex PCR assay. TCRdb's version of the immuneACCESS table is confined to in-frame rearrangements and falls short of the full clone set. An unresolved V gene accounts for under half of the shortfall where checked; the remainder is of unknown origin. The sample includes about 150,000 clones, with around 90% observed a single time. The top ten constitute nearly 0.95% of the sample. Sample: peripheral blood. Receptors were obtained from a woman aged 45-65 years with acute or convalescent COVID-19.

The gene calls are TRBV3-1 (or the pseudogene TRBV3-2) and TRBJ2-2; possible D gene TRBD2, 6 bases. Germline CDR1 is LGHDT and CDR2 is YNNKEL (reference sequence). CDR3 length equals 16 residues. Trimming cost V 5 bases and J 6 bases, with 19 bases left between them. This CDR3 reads CASSGQAPGVAGELFF. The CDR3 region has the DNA TGTGCCAGCAGCGGCCAGGCCCCGGGGGTAGCCGGGGAGCTGTTTTTT.

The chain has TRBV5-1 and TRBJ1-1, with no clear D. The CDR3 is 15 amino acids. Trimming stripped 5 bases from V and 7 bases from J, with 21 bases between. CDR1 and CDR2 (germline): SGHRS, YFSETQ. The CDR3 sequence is CASSFGPAGSIEAFF. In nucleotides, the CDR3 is TGCGCCAGCAGTTTTGGGCCCGCGGGAAGTATTGAAGCTTTCTTT.

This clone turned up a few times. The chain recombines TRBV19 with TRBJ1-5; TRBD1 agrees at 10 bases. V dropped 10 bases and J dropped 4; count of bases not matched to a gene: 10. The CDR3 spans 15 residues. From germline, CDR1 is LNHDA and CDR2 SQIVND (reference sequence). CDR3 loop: CATSGTGVRNQPQHF. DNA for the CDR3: TGTGCCACCTCCGGGACAGGGGTAAGGAATCAGCCCCAGCATTTT.

Written as DNA, the CDR3 is TGTGCCAGCAGCGCATGGACAGGGATTAACGAAAAACTGTTTTTT. This gives the protein CASSAWTGINEKLFF. The chain has TRBV7-3 and TRBJ1-4; TRBD1 matches at 8 bases. Germline CDR1 is SGHTA and CDR2 is FQGTGA. The CDR3 has 15 residues. The ends lost 5 bases at V and 8 bases at J; junction bases unmatched: 10.

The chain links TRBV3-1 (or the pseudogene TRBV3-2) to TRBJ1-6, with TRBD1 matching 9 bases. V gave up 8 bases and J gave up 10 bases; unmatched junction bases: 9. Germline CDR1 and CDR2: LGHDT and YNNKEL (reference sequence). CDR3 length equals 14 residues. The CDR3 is CASDRGQGNSPLHF. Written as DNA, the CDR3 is TGTGCCAGCGACAGGGGACAGGGAAACTCACCCCTCCACTTT.

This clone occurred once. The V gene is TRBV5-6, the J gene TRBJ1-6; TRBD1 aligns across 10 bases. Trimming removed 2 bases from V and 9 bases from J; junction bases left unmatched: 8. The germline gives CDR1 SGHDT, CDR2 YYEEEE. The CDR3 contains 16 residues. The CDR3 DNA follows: TGTGCCAGCAGCTTTTTACGGGGACAGGGGAGTTCACCCCTCCACTTT. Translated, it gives CASSFLRGQGSSPLHF.